This TCR beta chain was identified during a study of memory CD4+ T cells and cytomegalovirus serostatus. Overall study context: This sample comes from healthy Belgian adults, several CMV seropositive, approximately 22 seronegative.

Only one count was recorded for this clone. Trimming removed 4 bases from V and 5 bases from J; junction bases left unmatched: 8. Germline values: CDR1 LNHDA, CDR2 SQIVND (reference sequence). This CDR3 region has 15 residues. The sort gate was single viable CD3+CD4+CD8-CD45RO+ cells for memory CD4+ T cells. Generated by immunoSEQ multiplex PCR, the TCRdb table keeps only in-frame clones and is missing some. The data contain approximately 61,000 clones, 82% of them singletons. This sequence was found in an adult in good health and CMV-seronegative. The sequenced sample was memory CD4+ T cells from blood. The chain couples TRBV19 to TRBJ2-1, with TRBD2 matching 7 bases. The CDR3 is CASSTPAGRNNEQFF. The CDR3 nucleotides are TGTGCCAGTAGTACCCCAGCGGGACGGAACAATGAGCAGTTCTTC.